One T cell receptor beta chain is described in this entry. Its cognate antigen is unknown. Germline CDR1 reads SNHLY; CDR2 reads FYNNEI. V was pared by 7 bases and J by 8 bases, with 18 bases between. The CDR3 length is 14 residues. Profiling relied on immunoSEQ multiplex PCR, and the TCRdb table lists in-frame clones only, not all of them. The top ten hold about 5% of the sample, which has fewer than 45,000 clones, about 75% seen once. The time point: week 23, last vaccination. Vaccination comprised doses that each held 300 ug of mutant IDH1 20-mer peptide, plus topical imiquimod. The data stem from a study of a mutant IDH1 vaccine in newly diagnosed glioma. Background on the study: The study gave patients eight vaccinations in weeks 1, 3, 5, 7, 11, 15, 19, 23. Findings and limits, study-wide: In around 93% of patients, immune responses induced by the vaccine occurred.

This material consisted of PBMCs, taken from a glioma patient whose treatment included an IDH1 peptide vaccine. The sequence was collected from a man aged 45-60 years with glioma. This chain connects TRBV2 to TRBJ2-1, with D possibly being TRBD2 (7 bases). The CDR3 sequence is CASTDVEGGDEQFF. Here the CDR3 DNA reads TGTGCCAGCACCGATGTGGAGGGGGGGGATGAGCAGTTCTTC.